The entry below describes one T cell receptor beta chain. The data originate from a study of CD8 T cells in Susac syndrome. The germline CDR1 and CDR2 sequences are LGHDT and YNNKEL (reference sequence). Trimming stripped 3 bases from V and 5 bases from J, with 7 bases between. The length of the CDR3 is 13 residues. TEMRA cells underwent FACS enrichment and CD8+ and CD4+ T cells underwent negative isolation. The authors reverse transcribed about 0.5 to 1 ug RNA with random hexamers. Amplification of the TCR beta CDR3 was carried out by immunoSEQ multiplex PCR, which spanned a total of 54 Vbeta and 13 Jbeta segments. From the immunoSEQ multiplex PCR reads, TCRdb called clonotypes with MiXCR, one entry per CDR3 protein. The sample has about 180,000 distinct CDR3 sequences; approximately 94% are singletons.

The J gene is TRBJ2-2, the V gene TRBV3-1; no definite D call. The clonotype was recovered from a human donor with Susac syndrome. Sequenced input: CD4+ T cells from PBMCs. The CDR3 region is CASSHGSTGELFF. CDR3 DNA sequence: TGTGCCAGCAGCCATGGTTCGACCGGGGAGCTGTTTTTT.